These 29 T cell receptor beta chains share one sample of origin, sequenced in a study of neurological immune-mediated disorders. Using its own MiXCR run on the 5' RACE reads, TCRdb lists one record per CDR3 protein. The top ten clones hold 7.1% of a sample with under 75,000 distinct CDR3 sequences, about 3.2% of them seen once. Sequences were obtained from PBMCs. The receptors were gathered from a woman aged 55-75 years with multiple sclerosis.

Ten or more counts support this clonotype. The CDR3, as DNA: TGTGCCAGCAGTTCGTCAGCTAACTATGGCTACACCTTC. Translation gives CASSSSANYGYTF. This rearrangement joins TRBV6-5 to TRBJ1-2; the D is unclear. CDR3 length: 13 residues. Trimming left V 4 bases short and J 0 bases short, with 6 bases between. Germline V CDR1 and CDR2: MNHEY, SVGAGI.

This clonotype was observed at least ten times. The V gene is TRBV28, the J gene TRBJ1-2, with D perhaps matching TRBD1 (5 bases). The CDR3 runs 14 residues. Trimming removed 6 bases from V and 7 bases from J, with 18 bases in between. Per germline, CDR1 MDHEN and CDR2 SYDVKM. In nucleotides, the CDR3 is TGTGCCAGCAGGGCAAACCGGGACTCCACTGGCTACACCTTC. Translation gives CASRANRDSTGYTF.

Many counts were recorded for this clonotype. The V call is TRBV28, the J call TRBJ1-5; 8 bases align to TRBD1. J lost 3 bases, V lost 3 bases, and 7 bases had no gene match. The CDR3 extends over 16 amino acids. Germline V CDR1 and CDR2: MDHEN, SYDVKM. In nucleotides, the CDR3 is TGTGCCAGCAGTTTTATCTCAGGGGGCAACAATCAGCCCCAGCATTTT. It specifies CASSFISGGNNQPQHF. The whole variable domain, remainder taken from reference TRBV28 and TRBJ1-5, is DVKVTQSSRYLVKRTGEKVFLECVQDMDHENMFWYRQDPGLGLRLIYFSYDVKMKEKGDIPEGYSVSREKKERFSLILESASTNQTSMYLCASSFISGGNNQPQHFGDGTRLSIL.

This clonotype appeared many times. For the CDR3, the DNA is TGCGCCAGCAGCCCTTCACACAGTAGAGACACCGGGGAGCTGTTTTTT. Amino acids: CASSPSHSRDTGELFF. The rearrangement links TRBV5-1 to TRBJ2-2; no reliable D call. CDR1 and CDR2 (germline): SGHRS, YFSETQ. V dropped 4 bases and J dropped 3 bases, with 16 bases sitting between them. The CDR3 runs 16 residues.

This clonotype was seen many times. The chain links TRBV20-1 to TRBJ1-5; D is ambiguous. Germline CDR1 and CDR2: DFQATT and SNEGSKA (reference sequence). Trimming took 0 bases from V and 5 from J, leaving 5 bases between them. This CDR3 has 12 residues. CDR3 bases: TGCAGTGCTAGAGATATGGATCAGCCCCAGCATTTT. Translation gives CSARDMDQPQHF.

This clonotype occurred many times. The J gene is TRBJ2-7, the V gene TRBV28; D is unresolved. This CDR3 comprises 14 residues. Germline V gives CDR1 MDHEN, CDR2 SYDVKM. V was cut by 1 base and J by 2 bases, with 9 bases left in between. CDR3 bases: TGTGCCAGCAGTTTATACCGAGGTACCTACGAGCAGTACTTC. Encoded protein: CASSLYRGTYEQYF.

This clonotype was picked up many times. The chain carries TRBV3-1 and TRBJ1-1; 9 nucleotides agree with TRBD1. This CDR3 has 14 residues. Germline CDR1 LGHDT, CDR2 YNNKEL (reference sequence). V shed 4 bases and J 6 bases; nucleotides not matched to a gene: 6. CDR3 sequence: CASSPQTGGSEAFF. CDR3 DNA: TGTGCCAGCAGCCCGCAAACAGGGGGCTCTGAAGCTTTCTTT.

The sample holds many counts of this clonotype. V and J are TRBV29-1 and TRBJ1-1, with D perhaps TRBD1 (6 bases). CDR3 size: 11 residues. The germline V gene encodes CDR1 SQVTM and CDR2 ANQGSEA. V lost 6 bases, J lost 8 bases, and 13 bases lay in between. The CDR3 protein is CSVVGGLEAFF. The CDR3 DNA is TGCAGCGTCGTGGGGGGGCTAGAAGCTTTCTTT.

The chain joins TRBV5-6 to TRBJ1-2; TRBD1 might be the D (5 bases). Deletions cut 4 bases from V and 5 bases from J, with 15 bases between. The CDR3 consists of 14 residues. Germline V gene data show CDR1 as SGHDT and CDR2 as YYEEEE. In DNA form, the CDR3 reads TGTGCCAGCAGCCCTGGGGGGTTACGGTATGGCTACACCTTC. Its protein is CASSPGGLRYGYTF.

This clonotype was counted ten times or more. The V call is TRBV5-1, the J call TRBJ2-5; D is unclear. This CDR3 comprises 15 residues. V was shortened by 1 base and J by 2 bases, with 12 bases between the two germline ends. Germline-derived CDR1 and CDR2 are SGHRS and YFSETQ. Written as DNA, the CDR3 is TGCGCCAGCAGCTTGCAGGACCCGCGGCAAGAGACCCAGTACTTC. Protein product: CASSLQDPRQETQYF.

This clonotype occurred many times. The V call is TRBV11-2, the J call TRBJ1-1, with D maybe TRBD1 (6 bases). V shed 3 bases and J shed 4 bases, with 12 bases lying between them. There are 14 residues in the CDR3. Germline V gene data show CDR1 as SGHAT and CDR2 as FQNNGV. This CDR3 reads CASSFSQGSTEAFF. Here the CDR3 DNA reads TGTGCCAGCAGCTTCTCACAGGGAAGCACTGAAGCTTTCTTT.

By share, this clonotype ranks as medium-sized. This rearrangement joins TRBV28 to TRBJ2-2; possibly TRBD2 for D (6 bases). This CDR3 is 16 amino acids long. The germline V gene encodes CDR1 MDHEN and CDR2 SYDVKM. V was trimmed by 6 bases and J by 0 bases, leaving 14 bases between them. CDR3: CASSPTRFANTGELFF. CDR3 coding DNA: TGTGCCAGCAGCCCGACTAGATTCGCGAACACCGGGGAGCTGTTTTTT.

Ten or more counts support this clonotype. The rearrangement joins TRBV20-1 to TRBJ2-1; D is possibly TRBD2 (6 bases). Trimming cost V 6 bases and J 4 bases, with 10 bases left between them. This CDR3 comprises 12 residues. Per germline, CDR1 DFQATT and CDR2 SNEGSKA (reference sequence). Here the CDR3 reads CSARREYNEQFF. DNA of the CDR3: TGCAGTGCACGGAGGGAATACAATGAGCAGTTCTTC.

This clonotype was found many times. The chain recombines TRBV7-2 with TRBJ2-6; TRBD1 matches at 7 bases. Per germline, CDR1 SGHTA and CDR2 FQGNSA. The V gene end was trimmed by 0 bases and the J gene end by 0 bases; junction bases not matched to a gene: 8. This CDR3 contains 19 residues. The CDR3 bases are TGTGCCAGCAGCTTAGCGTTTTCGGGACAGCACTCTGGGGCCAACGTCCTGACTTTC. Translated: CASSLAFSGQHSGANVLTF. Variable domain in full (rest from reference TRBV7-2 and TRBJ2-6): GAGVSQSPSNKVTEKGKDVELRCDPISGHTALYWYRQSLGQGLEFLIYFQGNSAPDKSGLPSDRFSAERTGGSVSTLTIQRTQQEDSAVYLCASSLAFSGQHSGANVLTFGAGSRLTVL.

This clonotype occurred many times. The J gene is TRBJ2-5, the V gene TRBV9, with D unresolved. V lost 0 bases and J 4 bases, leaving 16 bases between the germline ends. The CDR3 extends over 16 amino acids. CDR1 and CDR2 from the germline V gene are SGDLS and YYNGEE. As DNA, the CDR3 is TGTGCCAGCAGCGTAGGGGTGTTTAGGAGTAGAGAGACCCAGTACTTC. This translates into CASSVGVFRSRETQYF.

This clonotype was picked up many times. CDR3 nucleotides: TGTGCCAGCAGGCTACAGGGGTCAGATACGCAGTATTTT. This encodes CASRLQGSDTQYF. The V gene is TRBV4-2, the J gene TRBJ2-3, with 7 nucleotides matching TRBD1. The V gene's germline CDR1 is LGHNA and CDR2 YNFKEQ. The CDR3 runs to 13 residues. V gave up 6 bases and J gave up 4 bases; unmatched junction bases: 4.

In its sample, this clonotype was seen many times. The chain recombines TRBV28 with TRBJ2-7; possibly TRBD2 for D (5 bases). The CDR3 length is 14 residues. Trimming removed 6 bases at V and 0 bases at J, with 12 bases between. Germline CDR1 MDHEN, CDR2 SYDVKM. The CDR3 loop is CASRTLGSSYEQYF. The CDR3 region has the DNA TGTGCCAGCAGGACCTTAGGGAGCTCCTACGAGCAGTACTTC.

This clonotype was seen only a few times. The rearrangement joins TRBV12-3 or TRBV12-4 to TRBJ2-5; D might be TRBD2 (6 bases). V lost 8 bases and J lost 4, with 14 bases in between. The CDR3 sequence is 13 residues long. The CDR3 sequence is CASASTRGETQYF. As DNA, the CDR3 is TGTGCCAGCGCGAGTACGCGGGGAGAGACCCAGTACTTC.

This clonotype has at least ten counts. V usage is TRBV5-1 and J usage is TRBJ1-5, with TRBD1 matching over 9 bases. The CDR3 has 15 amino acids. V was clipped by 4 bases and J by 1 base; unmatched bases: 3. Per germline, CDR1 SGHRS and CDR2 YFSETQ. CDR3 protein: CASSPGQGSNQPQHF. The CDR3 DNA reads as TGCGCCAGCAGCCCCGGACAGGGGAGCAATCAGCCCCAGCATTTT. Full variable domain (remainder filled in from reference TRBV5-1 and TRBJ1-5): KAGVTQTPRYLIKTRGQQVTLSCSPISGHRSVSWYQQTPGQGLQFLFEYFSETQRNKGNFPGRFSGRQFSNSRSEMNVSTLELGDSALYLCASSPGQGSNQPQHFGDGTRLSIL.

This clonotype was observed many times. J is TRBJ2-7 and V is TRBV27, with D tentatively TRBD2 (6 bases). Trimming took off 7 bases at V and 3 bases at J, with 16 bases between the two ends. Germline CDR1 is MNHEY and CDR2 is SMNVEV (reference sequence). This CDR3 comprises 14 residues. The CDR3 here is CASKPIAASYEQYF. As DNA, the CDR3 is TGTGCCAGCAAGCCCATAGCGGCAAGCTACGAGCAGTACTTC.

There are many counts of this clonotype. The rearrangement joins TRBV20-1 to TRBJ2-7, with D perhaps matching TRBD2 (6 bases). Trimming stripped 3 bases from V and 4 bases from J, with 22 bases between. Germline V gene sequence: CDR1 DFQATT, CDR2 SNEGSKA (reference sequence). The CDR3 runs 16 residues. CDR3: CSASAPSSAGPYEQYF. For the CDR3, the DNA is TGCAGTGCTAGCGCGCCTAGTTCGGCGGGACCTTACGAGCAGTACTTC.

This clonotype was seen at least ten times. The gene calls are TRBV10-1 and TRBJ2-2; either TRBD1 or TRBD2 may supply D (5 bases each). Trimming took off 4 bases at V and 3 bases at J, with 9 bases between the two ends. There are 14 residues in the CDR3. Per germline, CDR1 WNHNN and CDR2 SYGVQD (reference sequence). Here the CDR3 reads CASSAGPDTGELFF. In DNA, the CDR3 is TGCGCCAGCAGTGCGGGACCGGACACCGGGGAGCTGTTTTTT.

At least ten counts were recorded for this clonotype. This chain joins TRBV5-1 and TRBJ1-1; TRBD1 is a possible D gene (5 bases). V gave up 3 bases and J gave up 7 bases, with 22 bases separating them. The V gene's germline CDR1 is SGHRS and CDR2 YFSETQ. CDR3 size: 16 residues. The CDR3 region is CASSSAGVGAVGEAFF. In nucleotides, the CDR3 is TGCGCCAGCAGCTCCGCCGGGGTTGGGGCGGTGGGTGAAGCTTTCTTT.

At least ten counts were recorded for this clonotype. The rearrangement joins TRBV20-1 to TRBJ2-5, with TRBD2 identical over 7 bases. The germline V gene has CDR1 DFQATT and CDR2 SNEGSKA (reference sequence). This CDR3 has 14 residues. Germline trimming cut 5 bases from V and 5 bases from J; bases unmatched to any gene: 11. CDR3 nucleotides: TGCAGTGCTCCCACTCGGGGGGTCTGGGAGACCCAGTACTTC. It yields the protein CSAPTRGVWETQYF.

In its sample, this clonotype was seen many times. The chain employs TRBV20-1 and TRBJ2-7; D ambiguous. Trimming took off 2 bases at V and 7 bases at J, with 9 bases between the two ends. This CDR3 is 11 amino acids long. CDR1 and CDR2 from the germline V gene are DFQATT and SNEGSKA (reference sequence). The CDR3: CSARTPREQYF. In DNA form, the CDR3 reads TGCAGTGCTAGAACACCGAGGGAGCAGTACTTC.

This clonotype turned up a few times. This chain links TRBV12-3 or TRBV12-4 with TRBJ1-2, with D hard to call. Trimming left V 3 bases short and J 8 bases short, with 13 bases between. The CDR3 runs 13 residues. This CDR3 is CASSLPRTRGYTF. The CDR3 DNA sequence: TGTGCCAGCAGTTTGCCCCGGACGCGGGGCTACACCTTC.

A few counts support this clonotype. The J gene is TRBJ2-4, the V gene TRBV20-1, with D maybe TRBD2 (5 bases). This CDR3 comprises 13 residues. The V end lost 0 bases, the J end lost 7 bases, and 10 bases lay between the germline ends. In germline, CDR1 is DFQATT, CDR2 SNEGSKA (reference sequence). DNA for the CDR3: TGCAGTGCTAGAGATACTAGACGGAACATTCAGTACTTC. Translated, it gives CSARDTRRNIQYF.

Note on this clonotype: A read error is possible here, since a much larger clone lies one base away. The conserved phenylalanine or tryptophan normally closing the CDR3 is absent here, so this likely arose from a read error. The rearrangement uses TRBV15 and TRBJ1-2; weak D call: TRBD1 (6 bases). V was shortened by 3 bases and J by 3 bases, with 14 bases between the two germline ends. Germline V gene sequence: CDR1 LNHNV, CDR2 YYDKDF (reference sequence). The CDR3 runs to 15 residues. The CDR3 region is CATSRGHLRYYGYTC. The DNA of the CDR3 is TGTGCCACCAGCAGGGGACACCTGAGATACTATGGCTACACCTGC.

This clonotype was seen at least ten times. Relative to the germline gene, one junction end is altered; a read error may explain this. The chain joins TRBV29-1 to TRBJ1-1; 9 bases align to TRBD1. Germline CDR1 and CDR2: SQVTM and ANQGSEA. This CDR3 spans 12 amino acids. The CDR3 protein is CSAEQGAGEAFF. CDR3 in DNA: TGCAGCGCTGAACAGGGGGCGGGGGAAGCTTTCTTT.